This TCR beta chain was identified in a study of blood T cell repertoires in COVID-19. On the study more broadly: Italy, Spain and the United States were the sources of the convalescent and acute COVID-19 samples. PBMCs, B-cell-depleted T cells, or T cells were the source of the cDNA or gDNA that made up the material.

Data came from immunoSEQ multiplex PCR; TCRdb stores just in-frame clones and leaves some out. The sample lists fewer than 250,000 clones, more than 75% occurring once. The CDR3 has 14 residues. V lost 1 base and J lost 5, with 11 bases in between. Germline V lookup: CDR1 SGHVS, CDR2 FNYEAQ. Clinical histories supplied by participants themselves formed the basis of cohort assignment. The chain couples TRBV7-6 to TRBJ1-1; D perhaps matches TRBD1 (5 bases). Input material: PBMCs or T cells enriched from blood (not recorded which). The sequence derives from a woman aged 50 to 60 who had recovered from COVID-19. The CDR3 is CASSLEGKGTEAFF. CDR3 DNA sequence: TGTGCCAGCAGCTTAGAGGGGAAGGGGACTGAAGCTTTCTTT.